This T cell receptor (beta chain) originates from a study of cytomegalovirus exposure and HLA in healthy donors. As for the study in general: A previous analysis identified 95 million to 140 million unique TCR beta sequences derived from roughly 180 million T cells. Regarding the study as a whole: Some segments of the V type, notably TRBV6-2 and TRBV6-3, were excluded as indistinguishable. Previous analysis showed most TCR beta V segments were productive about 90% or about 30% of the time.

PCR was performed using 60 Vbeta and 13 Jbeta primers. TCRdb keeps only in-frame clones here, not all; method: immunoSEQ multiplex PCR. The sample holds 200,000 to 250,000 clones; 70% to 80% are singletons and the top ten take 2.9%. Remarks on this clone: The antigen is undetermined.

The CDR3 has 16 residues. Per the germline V gene, CDR1 is SGHRS and CDR2 is YFSETQ. Trimming removed 3 bases from V and 1 base from J, with 14 bases in between. This TCR derives from a woman aged 25 to 39 in good health and CMV-seronegative. The rearrangement links TRBV5-1 to TRBJ1-3; perhaps TRBD1 as D (6 bases). Material for sequencing was PBMCs. The CDR3 loop reads CASSSQNRASGNTIYF. DNA for the CDR3: TGCGCCAGCAGCTCACAAAACAGGGCTTCTGGAAACACCATATATTTT.